This T cell receptor beta chain derives from a study of T-cell reconstitution after alpha-beta-depleted transplantation in children. Findings and caveats of the study: Counts and diversity of T cells one year after transplant came mostly from newly produced T cells. Reports say that about two months after transplant, the alpha-beta T cells came out of several hundred graft clones that had expanded. Surviving recipient T cells and thymic progenitors produced the high day-60 TCRbeta diversity seen in some patients.

This clonotype was counted a few times. What it binds is not known. Construction of the TCRbeta library involved unique molecular identifiers. TCRdb re-called the PCR reads with MiXCR, one entry per CDR3 protein. The sample shows hundreds of thousands of distinct CDR3 sequences, around 17% of them seen only once. V gave up 1 base and J gave up 4 bases, with 8 bases separating them. This CDR3 is built from 14 residues. Germline loops: CDR1 KGHSH, CDR2 LQKENI. The chain combines TRBV18 with TRBJ1-5; D might be TRBD1 (5 bases). The sequences come from PBMCs, mostly from graft donor cells, collected 360 days after TCRalphabeta/CD19-depleted stem cell transplant. This TCR derives from a male patient aged 5 to 17 who had a stem cell transplant for acute lymphoblastic leukemia, so the T cells may come from the graft donor. CDR3 sequence reads: CASSPQTANQPQHF. The CDR3 bases are TGTGCCAGCTCACCACAGACAGCTAATCAGCCCCAGCATTTT.